This is a list of T cell receptor beta chains from one sample in a study of shared clonotypes between healthy human individuals. The method was immunoSEQ multiplex PCR; TCRdb's version includes in-frame clones alone and lacks a portion of them. In the table there are 450,000 to 600,000 clones, approximately 79% of which are singletons. Sequenced sample: PBMCs. These receptors were taken from a woman in her thirties or forties in good health. Some clones in this sample may be carry-over from other donors' samples. Both conserved end residues are part of each CDR3. A D gene is named only where the DNA matches it firmly. A clone size is listed for some rows: how often the clone was seen (once, few, many), or a class if it is expanded.

J gene,clone size,D gene,V gene,CDR3 protein,CDR3 DNA
TRBJ2-5,-,-,TRBV6-5,CASSYSLTEETQYF,TGTGCCAGCAGTTACTCGCTGACAGAAGAGACCCAGTACTTC
TRBJ2-3,-,TRBD2,TRBV4-1,CASSPRNGGRGTDTQYF,TGCGCCAGCTCCCCACGAAATGGCGGGAGGGGCACAGATACGCAGTATTTT
TRBJ1-2,-,-,TRBV7-9,CASSLGVSIYTF,TGTGCCAGCAGCTTAGGGGTCAGTATCTACACCTTC
TRBJ2-3,-,-,TRBV7-9,CASSLSRLVAGTSTDTQYF,TGTGCCAGCAGCTTAAGTCGTTTGGTGGCGGGAACTAGCACAGATACGCAGTATTTT
TRBJ2-1,-,TRBD2,TRBV5-4,CASRQWTSGMNEQFF,TGTGCCAGCCGCCAGTGGACTAGCGGGATGAATGAGCAGTTCTTC
TRBJ1-5,-,-,TRBV5-1,CASDDSSNQPQHF,TGCGCCAGCGATGACAGTAGCAATCAGCCCCAGCATTTT
TRBJ2-1,-,TRBD2,TRBV2,CASRALAGGFNEQFF,TGTGCCAGCAGGGCACTAGCGGGAGGTTTCAATGAGCAGTTCTTC
TRBJ1-2,-,-,TRBV5-1,CASSLAGDYGYTF,TGCGCCAGCAGCTTGGCGGGGGACTATGGCTACACCTTC
TRBJ1-3,-,-,TRBV19,CASCHRTGNTIYF,TGTGCCAGTTGTCACAGAACTGGAAACACCATATATTTT
TRBJ2-1,-,TRBD2,TRBV9,CASSVGSSGRAGNEQFF,TGTGCCAGCAGCGTAGGTAGTAGCGGGAGGGCGGGGAATGAGCAGTTCTTC
TRBJ1-2,-,-,TRBV19,CASSMTRVDGYTF,TGTGCCAGTAGTATGACCCGGGTCGATGGCTACACCTTC
TRBJ2-1,-,-,TRBV15,CATSRVPSNEQFF,TGTGCCACCAGCAGAGTGCCGTCCAATGAGCAGTTCTTC
TRBJ1-2,-,TRBD1,TRBV28,CASRGQGVPNYGYTF,TGTGCCAGCAGGGGACAGGGGGTACCTAACTATGGCTACACCTTC
TRBJ2-7,-,-,TRBV9,CASSVGPTTYEQYF,TGTGCCAGCAGCGTAGGCCCAACCACCTACGAGCAGTACTTC
TRBJ2-7,-,-,TRBV28,CASSPPTFREQYF,TGTGCCAGCAGCCCCCCGACCTTTCGGGAGCAGTACTTC
TRBJ2-1,-,TRBD2,TRBV28,CASNLAGTYNEQFF,TGTGCCAGCAATCTAGCGGGTACCTACAATGAGCAGTTCTTC
TRBJ2-1,-,-,TRBV7-8,CACLGGLSPYNEQFF,TGTGCCTGTCTCGGGGGACTTAGCCCCTACAATGAGCAGTTCTTC
TRBJ2-5,-,-,TRBV5-4,CASSPASTRETQYF,TGTGCCAGCAGCCCTGCCTCGACCCGAGAGACCCAGTACTTC
TRBJ2-5,few,-,TRBV5-1,CASSLVGGGGETQYF,TGCGCCAGCAGCTTGGTAGGCGGAGGCGGAGAGACCCAGTACTTC
TRBJ1-1,-,-,TRBV14,CASGEPGNTEAFF,TGTGCCAGCGGGGAGCCTGGGAACACTGAAGCTTTCTTT
TRBJ2-1,-,TRBD2,TRBV2,CASSAPLAGAYNEQFF,TGTGCCAGCAGTGCGCCTCTAGCGGGAGCTTACAATGAGCAGTTCTTC
TRBJ2-7,-,TRBD2,TRBV9,CASSISTSGIPEQYF,TGTGCCAGCAGCATTTCGACTAGCGGAATCCCCGAGCAGTACTTC
TRBJ2-1,-,-,TRBV28,CASSYGLTNNNEQFF,TGTGCCAGCAGTTATGGACTAACAAATAACAATGAGCAGTTCTTC
TRBJ1-1,-,-,TRBV7-9,CASSSGGGYAEAFF,TGTGCCAGCAGCTCCGGTGGGGGGTACGCTGAAGCTTTCTTT
TRBJ1-1,-,TRBD1,TRBV28,CASSPGDRESTEAFF,TGTGCCAGCAGCCCCGGGGACAGGGAGAGCACTGAAGCTTTCTTT
TRBJ2-3,once,TRBD2,TRBV6-6,CASSQPEREATDTQYF,TGTGCCAGCAGCCAACCTGAGCGGGAGGCCACAGATACGCAGTATTTT
TRBJ2-6,-,-,TRBV7-3,CASSEPKGGANVLTF,TGTGCCAGCAGCGAGCCAAAGGGTGGGGCCAACGTCCTGACTTTC
TRBJ2-7,-,-,TRBV7-8,CASSLATGEDEQYF,TGTGCCAGCAGCTTAGCTACAGGAGAGGACGAGCAGTACTTC
TRBJ1-4,-,TRBD1,TRBV19,CASSTTGATNEKLFF,TGTGCCAGTAGTACGACAGGGGCTACTAATGAAAAACTGTTTTTT
TRBJ1-3,-,-,TRBV18,CASSPEGGSMGNTIYF,TGTGCCAGCTCACCTGAAGGAGGATCAATGGGAAACACCATATATTTT
TRBJ2-7,-,TRBD1,TRBV6-5,CASSQDRGRYEQYF,TGTGCCAGCAGTCAGGACAGGGGACGCTACGAGCAGTACTTC
TRBJ1-2,-,-,TRBV14,CASSQGQDYGYTF,TGTGCCAGCAGCCAAGGGCAGGACTATGGCTACACCTTC
TRBJ2-1,-,-,TRBV6-1,CASSQDAISYNEQFF,TGTGCCAGCAGTCAGGACGCCATCTCCTACAATGAGCAGTTCTTC
TRBJ2-3,-,-,TRBV29-1,CSVEDLKGPGGTDTQYF,TGCAGCGTTGAAGATTTGAAGGGGCCCGGGGGCACAGATACGCAGTATTTT
TRBJ2-1,-,TRBD2,TRBV7-8,CASSLRFSGRSYNEQFF,TGTGCCAGCAGCTTAAGATTTAGCGGGAGGTCTTACAATGAGCAGTTCTTC
TRBJ2-3,-,-,TRBV7-9,CASSPSWLLNTDTQYF,TGTGCCAGCAGCCCCTCGTGGCTCCTTAACACAGATACGCAGTATTTT
TRBJ2-1,-,-,TRBV5-5,CASSLSMRVTLTGEQFF,TGTGCCAGCAGCTTGTCGATGAGGGTAACCCTGACGGGTGAGCAGTTCTTC
TRBJ2-7,-,-,TRBV19,CASSRDRLSYEQYF,TGTGCCAGTAGTAGGGACCGACTCTCCTACGAGCAGTACTTC
TRBJ1-4,-,-,TRBV19,CASTLNEKLFF,TGTGCCAGTACCCTAAATGAAAAACTGTTTTTT
TRBJ2-7,-,-,TRBV4-2,CASSQDTDSYEQYF,TGTGCCAGCAGCCAAGATACGGATTCCTACGAGCAGTACTTC
TRBJ2-2,-,-,TRBV15,CATRTLANTGELFF,TGTGCCACCAGGACGCTGGCGAACACCGGGGAGCTGTTTTTT
TRBJ2-3,-,-,TRBV6-1,CASSLGSAAPDTQYF,TGTGCCAGCAGCTTGGGTTCAGCGGCGCCGGATACGCAGTATTTT
TRBJ1-1,-,TRBD1,TRBV11-2,CASSQDPTGRAFF,TGTGCCAGCAGTCAAGACCCGACAGGGAGGGCTTTCTTT
TRBJ2-1,-,TRBD2,TRBV28,CASSSRTSGRPNLQFF,TGTGCCAGCAGTTCCCGGACTAGCGGGAGGCCCAATTTGCAGTTCTTC
TRBJ1-4,many,TRBD1,TRBV18,CASSPRDSFNEKLFF,TGTGCCAGCTCACCGCGGGACAGCTTTAATGAAAAACTGTTTTTT
TRBJ2-3,-,-,TRBV27,CASNRDINTDTQYF,TGTGCCAGCAATCGGGACATAAACACAGATACGCAGTATTTT
TRBJ1-5,few,TRBD1,TRBV11-2,CASSLGSGGDGNQPQHF,TGTGCCAGCAGCTTAGGGTCAGGGGGGGACGGCAATCAGCCCCAGCATTTT
TRBJ2-7,-,TRBD1,TRBV7-9,CASSRDRGTEQYF,TGTGCCAGCAGCCGGGACAGGGGCACCGAGCAGTACTTC
TRBJ2-1,-,TRBD2,TRBV28,CASSLLAGYNEQFF,TGTGCCAGCAGTTTGTTAGCGGGCTACAATGAGCAGTTCTTC
TRBJ1-1,-,-,TRBV29-1,CSALSHMDTEAFF,TGCAGCGCCCTATCCCACATGGACACTGAAGCTTTCTTT
TRBJ2-3,few,TRBD2,TRBV7-8,CASSRPRTSGSLGRADTQYF,TGTGCCAGCAGCCGGCCTAGGACTAGCGGGAGCTTGGGTCGGGCAGATACGCAGTATTTT
TRBJ2-1,-,-,TRBV7-2,CASSLGVGDYNEQFF,TGTGCCAGCAGCTTAGGTGTGGGGGACTACAATGAGCAGTTCTTC
TRBJ1-3,-,-,TRBV30,CACNSGISGNTIYF,TGTGCCTGCAATTCGGGGATCTCTGGAAACACCATATATTTT